What follows is one T cell receptor beta chain and its context. For the second PCR, which ran for about 6 to 12 cycles, a sample-barcoded 5' primer and a J-beta primer mix were used. TCRdb passed the 5' RACE reads through MiXCR, listing each CDR3 protein once. The table has 650,000 or so distinct CDR3 sequences, 40% to 65% seen once. These data originate in a study of blood T cells in healthy people across ages. J lost 7 bases, V lost 4 bases, and 4 bases had no gene match. CDR1 and CDR2 (germline): DFQATT, SNEGSKA (reference sequence). The CDR3 totals 13 residues. The receptor's source is an elderly woman in good health. The sequencing sample was made of blood. The rearrangement joins TRBV20-1 to TRBJ2-5; 12 bases match TRBD1. CDR3 bases: TGCAGTGCTAAGCCGGGACAGGGGGCGACCCAGTACTTC. The encoded protein is CSAKPGQGATQYF.